This T cell receptor (beta chain) appears in the sequencing data of a study of response to subunit inactivated influenza vaccine. V was trimmed by 4 bases and J by 2 bases, leaving 11 bases between them. There are 14 residues in the CDR3. Germline values: CDR1 SGDLS, CDR2 YYNGEE. This clonotype was detected a few times. TCRdb used MiXCR to reprocess the RT-PCR reads, holding one entry per CDR3 protein. Of hundreds of thousands of distinct CDR3 sequences in the sample, about 14% were seen once. The input for sequencing was PBMCs from blood, taken less than 15 days before vaccination. The chain carries TRBV9 and TRBJ2-3, with D perhaps TRBD2 (6 bases). The sequence came from a middle-aged man who received an inactivated influenza vaccine. CDR3 amino acids: CASSPAGNTDTQYF. The CDR3 nucleotides are TGTGCCAGCAGCCCTGCGGGGAACACAGATACGCAGTATTTT.